This T cell receptor (beta chain) comes out of a study of blood T cells in healthy people across ages. Study conclusions and caveats: Naive CD4+ cells and diversity were both higher in long-lived donors than in aged donors.

A second PCR of 7 to 11 cycles used a sample-barcoded 5' primer and a J-beta primer mix. TCRdb re-analysed the 5' RACE reads in MiXCR, keeping a single row per CDR3 protein. This sample has about a million distinct CDR3 sequences, with roughly 47% found just once. Remarks on this clonotype: Its antigen is currently unknown.

CDR1 and CDR2 (germline): WNHNN, SYGVQD (reference sequence). The CDR3 contains 13 residues. The germline V and J ends were trimmed by 8 bases and 0 bases, with 10 bases remaining between them. The sample consisted of blood. This sequence was found in a woman in her sixties in good health. The genes are TRBV10-1 and TRBJ1-1; D is unclear. This CDR3 is CASRATLNTEAFF. CDR3 DNA sequence: TGCGCCAGCCGCGCTACGTTGAACACTGAAGCTTTCTTT.